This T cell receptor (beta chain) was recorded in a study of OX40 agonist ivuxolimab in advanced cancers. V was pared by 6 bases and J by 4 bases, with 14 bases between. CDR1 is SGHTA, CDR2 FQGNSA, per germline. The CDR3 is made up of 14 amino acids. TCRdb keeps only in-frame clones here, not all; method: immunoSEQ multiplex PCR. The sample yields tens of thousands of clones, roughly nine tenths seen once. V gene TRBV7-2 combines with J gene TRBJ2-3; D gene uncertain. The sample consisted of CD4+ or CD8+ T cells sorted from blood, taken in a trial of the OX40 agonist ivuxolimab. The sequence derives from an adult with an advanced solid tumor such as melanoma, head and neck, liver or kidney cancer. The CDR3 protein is CASSLVLDPDTQYF. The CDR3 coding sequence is TGTGCCAGCAGTTTGGTCTTGGACCCAGATACGCAGTATTTT.